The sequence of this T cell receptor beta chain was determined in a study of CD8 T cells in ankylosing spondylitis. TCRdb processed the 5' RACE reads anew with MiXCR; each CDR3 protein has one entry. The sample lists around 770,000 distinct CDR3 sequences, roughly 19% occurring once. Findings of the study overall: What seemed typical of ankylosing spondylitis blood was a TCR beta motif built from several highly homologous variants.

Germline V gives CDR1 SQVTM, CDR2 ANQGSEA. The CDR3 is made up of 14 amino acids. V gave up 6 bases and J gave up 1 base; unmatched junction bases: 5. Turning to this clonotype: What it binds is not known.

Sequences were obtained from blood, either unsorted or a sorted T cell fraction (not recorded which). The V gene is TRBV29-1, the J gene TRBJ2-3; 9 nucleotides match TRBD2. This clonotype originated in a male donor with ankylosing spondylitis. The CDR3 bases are TGCAGCGTCACGACTAGCGGAGGCACAGATACGCAGTATTTT. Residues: CSVTTSGGTDTQYF.